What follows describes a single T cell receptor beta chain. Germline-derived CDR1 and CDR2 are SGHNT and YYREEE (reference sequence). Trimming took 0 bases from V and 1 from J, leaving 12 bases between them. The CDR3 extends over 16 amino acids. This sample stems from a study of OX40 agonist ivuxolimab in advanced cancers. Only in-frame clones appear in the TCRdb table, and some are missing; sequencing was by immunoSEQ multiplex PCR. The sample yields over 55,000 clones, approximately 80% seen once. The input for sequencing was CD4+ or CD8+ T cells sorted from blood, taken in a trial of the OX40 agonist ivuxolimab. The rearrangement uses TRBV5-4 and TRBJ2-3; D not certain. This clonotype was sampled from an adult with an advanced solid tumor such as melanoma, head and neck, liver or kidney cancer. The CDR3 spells CASSLVGDDGTDTQYF. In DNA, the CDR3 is TGTGCCAGCAGCTTGGTAGGAGACGACGGCACAGATACGCAGTATTTT. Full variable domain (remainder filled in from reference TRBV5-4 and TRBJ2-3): ETGVTQSPTHLIKTRGQQVTLRCSSQSGHNTVSWYQQALGQGPQFIFQYYREEENGRGNFPPRFSGLQFPNYSSELNVNALELDDSALYLCASSLVGDDGTDTQYFGPGTRLTVL.